The entry below describes one T cell receptor (beta chain). This record comes from a study of blood T cell repertoires in COVID-19. Study overall: Samples taken during acute and convalescent COVID-19 were collected in the United States, Italy and Spain.

Original processing notes: Amplifying reference gene primers gave estimates of nucleated cell counts. Clones were read by immunoSEQ multiplex PCR, and TCRdb kept only the in-frame ones, dropping some. V and J calls and clone size are given by that table; D and trimming were obtained from the DNA. The sample includes 88,000 or so clones, approximately 87% of them seen just once. The sequencing sample was made of peripheral blood. This TCR was recovered from a human donor in a cohort sampled during active COVID-19.

The CDR3 sequence is CASSMGLRDENEQFF. The DNA for the CDR3 is TGTGCCAGCAGCATGGGACTGCGGGATGAGAATGAGCAGTTCTTC. The rearrangement joins TRBV5-4 to TRBJ2-1; TRBD2 might be the D (6 bases). The CDR3 sequence is 15 residues long. Trimming shortened V by 4 bases and J by 7 bases, and 18 bases separated the two germline ends. The germline V gene encodes CDR1 SGHNT and CDR2 YYREEE (reference sequence).